These 13 T cell receptor beta chains were sequenced from one sample in a study of blood T cell repertoires in COVID-19. Profiling relied on immunoSEQ multiplex PCR, and the TCRdb table lists in-frame clones only, not all of them. The table records approximately 170,000 clones, approximately 88% of them present only once. Source material: PBMCs or T cells enriched from blood (not recorded which). Every receptor here comes from a woman aged 18-29 years who had recovered from COVID-19.

The chain links TRBV19 to TRBJ1-5; the D gene is possibly TRBD1 (5 bases). In germline, CDR1 is LNHDA, CDR2 SQIVND (reference sequence). The CDR3 runs to 15 residues. Trimming pared 7 bases from V and 2 bases from J, leaving 15 bases between. The CDR3 nucleotides are TGTGCCAGTATATCTGGGGCAGCAGGCAATCAGCCCCAGCATTTT. Translated: CASISGAAGNQPQHF. Supplemented by reference TRBV19 and TRBJ1-5, the full variable domain reads DGGITQSPKYLFRKEGQNVTLSCEQNLNHDAMYWYRQDPGQGLRLIYYSQIVNDFQKGDIAEGYSVSREKKESFPLTVTSAQKNPTAFYLCASISGAAGNQPQHFGDGTRLSIL.

The chain uses TRBV6-1 and TRBJ1-4; D remains ambiguous. Germline CDR1 and CDR2: MNHNS and SASEGT. CDR3 length equals 14 residues. With 1 base removed from V and 8 bases from J, the gap between germline ends came to 11 bases. CDR3 bases: TGTGCCAGCAGTGAAGTATCGGGGAACGAAAAACTGTTTTTT. It is translated as CASSEVSGNEKLFF.

The CDR3 nucleotides are TGTGCCAGCAGCTCGGGACTTTCTATTTATCAGCCCCAGCATTTT. Its protein product is CASSSGLSIYQPQHF. J is TRBJ1-5 and V is TRBV7-2; possible D gene TRBD1, 5 bases. The CDR3 sequence is 15 residues long. The V and J ends lost 4 bases and 5 bases respectively, with 15 bases between them. CDR1 is SGHTA and CDR2 is FQGNSA in the germline V gene.

Only one count was recorded for this clone. V usage is TRBV18 and J usage is TRBJ1-1; 11 bases match TRBD1. Germline values: CDR1 KGHSH, CDR2 LQKENI. V trimming: 1 base; J trimming: 4 bases; junction bases outside the gene matches: 5. The CDR3 is 16 amino acids. The CDR3 nucleotides are TGTGCCAGCTCACCACAGGGACAGGGGGTTATCACTGAAGCTTTCTTT. Protein product: CASSPQGQGVITEAFF.

V and J are TRBV7-9 and TRBJ1-1, with a tentative D call TRBD1 (5 bases). The V gene's germline CDR1 is SEHNR and CDR2 FQNEAQ (reference sequence). V lost 3 bases, J lost 6 bases, and 11 bases lay in between. The CDR3 contains 13 residues. CDR3 coding DNA: TGTGCCAGCAGCTTCCCCGGGGACTCTGAAGCTTTCTTT. It is translated as CASSFPGDSEAFF.

The V and J genes are TRBV27 and TRBJ1-6, with 8 positions matching TRBD1. The ends lost 7 bases at V and 7 bases at J; junction bases unmatched: 6. The CDR3 loop spans 14 amino acids. CDR1 is MNHEY, CDR2 SMNVEV, per germline (reference sequence). CDR3 residues: CASNTPGGNSPLHF. CDR3 DNA sequence: TGTGCCAGCAATACCCCAGGGGGCAATTCACCCCTCCACTTT.

This clone was seen only a few times. The chain is built from TRBV29-1 and TRBJ2-1; TRBD2 matches at 12 bases. Losses at the gene ends were 5 bases for V and 8 bases for J; bases not matched to a gene: 4. Germline CDR1 SQVTM, CDR2 ANQGSEA. The CDR3 covers 13 residues. The CDR3 is CSVRLAGVHEQFF. The CDR3 nucleotides are TGCAGCGTTAGACTAGCGGGAGTGCATGAGCAGTTCTTC.

V and J are TRBV6-2 or TRBV6-3 and TRBJ1-5; D gene unclear. CDR3 length: 15 residues. The V end was cut by 6 bases, the J end by 2 bases, with 14 bases between. Germline values: CDR1 MNHEY, CDR2 SVGEGT. The CDR3 region is CASSRNTGGNQPQHF. The DNA of the CDR3 is TGTGCCAGCAGCCGCAACACCGGGGGCAATCAGCCCCAGCATTTT.

The rearrangement uses TRBV2 and TRBJ2-3; D might be TRBD2 (6 bases). V was trimmed by 3 bases and J by 2 bases, leaving 9 bases between them. The CDR3 consists of 14 residues. Germline V gene sequence: CDR1 SNHLY, CDR2 FYNNEI. CDR3 protein: CASSDRGFTDTQYF. Here the CDR3 DNA reads TGTGCCAGCAGTGACCGGGGGTTCACAGATACGCAGTATTTT. The full variable domain, completed using reference TRBV2 and TRBJ2-3, is EPEVTQTPSHQVTQMGQEVILRCVPISNHLYFYWYRQILGQKVEFLVSFYNNEISEKSEIFDDQFSVERPDGSNFTLKIRSTKLEDSAMYFCASSDRGFTDTQYFGPGTRLTVL.

This sequence joins TRBV14 and TRBJ2-3; 13 bases agree with TRBD2. CDR3 size: 20 residues. The V gene's germline CDR1 is SGHDN and CDR2 FVKESK. V dropped 4 bases and J dropped 0; count of bases not matched to a gene: 13. CDR3 DNA: TGTGCCAGCAGCCGAATTCGTGGGACTAGCGGGATTACCAGCACAGATACGCAGTATTTT. Protein sequence: CASSRIRGTSGITSTDTQYF.

This sequence joins TRBV5-1 and TRBJ2-2; D is perhaps TRBD1 (7 bases). V was clipped by 5 bases and J by 3 bases, with 17 bases between them. Germline V gene data show CDR1 as SGHRS and CDR2 as YFSETQ. CDR3 length: 16 amino acids. The CDR3 sequence: CASRPGDSRDTGELFF. The CDR3, as DNA: TGCGCCAGCAGACCGGGGGACAGCAGAGACACCGGGGAGCTGTTTTTT.

The genes are TRBV5-4 and TRBJ2-3, with TRBD1 as a possible D gene (5 bases). Germline V gene sequence: CDR1 SGHNT, CDR2 YYREEE (reference sequence). This CDR3 contains 15 residues. V was clipped by 4 bases and J by 1 base, with 13 bases between them. CDR3 sequence: CASSLAGWGTDTQYF. Written as DNA, the CDR3 is TGTGCCAGCAGCCTGGCAGGGTGGGGCACAGATACGCAGTATTTT.

The chain has TRBV29-1 and TRBJ2-1; 9 bases are a match to TRBD2. The CDR3 totals 13 residues. The trim removed 6 bases at V and 7 bases at J, leaving 7 bases unmatched. Germline-derived CDR1 and CDR2 are SQVTM and ANQGSEA. DNA of the CDR3: TGCAGCGTCAAGGTAACTAGCGGGAATGAGCAGTTCTTC. It codes for CSVKVTSGNEQFF.